The following is a T cell receptor beta chain sequence with its context. This sample was taken from a study of PD-L1 blockade in urothelial cancer. Study context: Bladder-origin urothelial cancer in males described most of the roughly 30 patients. Blood analysis occurred 3 weeks (second dose) and 6 weeks after treatment start.

The protocol was immunoSEQ multiplex PCR, while the TCRdb copy is restricted to in-frame clones and leaves out a portion. The table records around 20,000 clones, 88% of them present only once. Trimming took 4 bases from V and 1 from J, leaving 7 bases between them. Germline CDR1 is SQVTM and CDR2 is ANQGSEA. CDR3 length equals 12 residues. The source of this sequence is a man over 45 with urothelial cancer. This material consisted of PBMCs, taken around atezolizumab (anti-PD-L1) treatment. The chain joins TRBV29-1 to TRBJ2-5; weak D call: TRBD1 (5 bases). CDR3 coding DNA: TGCAGCGTTGTTCAGGGCCAAGAGACCCAGTACTTC. Translated, it gives CSVVQGQETQYF. Filled out from reference TRBV29-1 and TRBJ2-5, the complete variable domain reads SAVISQKPSRDICQRGTSLTIQCQVDSQVTMMFWYRQQPGQSLTLIATANQGSEATYESGFVIDKFPISRPNLTFSTLTVSNMSPEDSSIYLCSVVQGQETQYFGPGTRLLVL.